The entry that follows covers one TCR beta chain sequence. Its antigen is currently unknown. The sample comes from a study of cytomegalovirus exposure and HLA in healthy donors. Study results and caveats: Roughly even sequencing depth across donors was the assumption behind the presence/absence analyses. What was likely a sequencing artifact was a cluster of highly shared sequence variants. Association of 16,951 TCR beta sequences with HLA alleles was found at 0.05 false discovery rate in a later analysis.

The CDR3 runs to 16 residues. The germline V gene has CDR1 MDHEN and CDR2 SYDVKM. Trimming left V 3 bases short and J 4 bases short, with 16 bases between. PCR primers comprised 60 Vbeta and 13 Jbeta primers. Clones were read by immunoSEQ multiplex PCR, and TCRdb kept only the in-frame ones, dropping some. This table has 82,000 or so clones, about a tenth appearing once. This chain uses TRBV28 with TRBJ2-1, with D possibly TRBD2 on 6 matching bases. The sequencing sample was made of PBMCs. The sequence was obtained from a man between 60 and 75 years old in good health and CMV-seropositive. The CDR3 bases are TGTGCCAGCAGTTTTAGAGGGAGGACCCTTTACAATGAGCAGTTCTTC. Amino acid sequence: CASSFRGRTLYNEQFF.